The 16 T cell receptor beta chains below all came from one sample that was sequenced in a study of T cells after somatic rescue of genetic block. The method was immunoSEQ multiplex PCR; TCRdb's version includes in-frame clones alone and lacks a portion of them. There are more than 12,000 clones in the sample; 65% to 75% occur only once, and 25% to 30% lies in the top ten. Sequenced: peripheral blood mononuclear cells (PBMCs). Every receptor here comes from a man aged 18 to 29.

The DNA of the CDR3 is TGCACCAGCAGCCAAGGTCTAGCGGGCTACTACGAGCAGTACTTC. Amino acid sequence: CTSSQGLAGYYEQYF. The V gene is TRBV1, the J gene TRBJ2-7; no check of the table's D call, TRBD2, against the DNA was made. TRBV1 is noted as a pseudogene. This CDR3 has 15 amino acids.

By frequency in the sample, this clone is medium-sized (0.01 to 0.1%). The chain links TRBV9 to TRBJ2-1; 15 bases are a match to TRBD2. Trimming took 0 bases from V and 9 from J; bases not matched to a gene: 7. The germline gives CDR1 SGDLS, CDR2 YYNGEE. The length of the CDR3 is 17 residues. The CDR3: CASSVEGTSGGPIEQFF. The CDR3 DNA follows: TGTGCCAGCAGCGTAGAGGGGACTAGCGGGGGGCCCATTGAGCAGTTCTTC.

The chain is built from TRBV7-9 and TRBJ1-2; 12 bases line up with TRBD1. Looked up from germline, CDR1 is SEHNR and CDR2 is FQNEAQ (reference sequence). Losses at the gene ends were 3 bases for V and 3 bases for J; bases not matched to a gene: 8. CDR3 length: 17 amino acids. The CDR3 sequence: CASSFGTGGELDYGYTF. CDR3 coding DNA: TGTGCCAGCAGCTTTGGGACAGGGGGCGAGTTAGACTATGGCTACACCTTC. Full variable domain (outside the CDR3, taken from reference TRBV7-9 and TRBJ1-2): DTGVSQNPRHKITKRGQNVTFRCDPISEHNRLYWYRQTLGQGPEFLTYFQNEAQLEKSRLLSDRFSAERPKGSFSTLEIQRTEQGDSAMYLCASSFGTGGELDYGYTFGSGTRLTVV.

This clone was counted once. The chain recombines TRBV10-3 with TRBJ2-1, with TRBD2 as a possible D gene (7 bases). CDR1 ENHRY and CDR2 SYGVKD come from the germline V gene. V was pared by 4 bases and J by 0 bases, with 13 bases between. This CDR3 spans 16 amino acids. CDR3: CAISGRGALSYNEQFF. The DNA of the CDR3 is TGTGCCATCAGTGGCCGGGGGGCCCTCTCCTACAATGAGCAGTTCTTC.

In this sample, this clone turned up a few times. The CDR3 loop reads CASSLGLSTDTQYF. The CDR3, as DNA: TGTGCCAGCAGTTTGGGGCTTAGCACAGATACGCAGTATTTT. The chain combines TRBV28 with TRBJ2-3, with a tentative D call TRBD1 (5 bases). This CDR3 has 14 amino acids. The V gene lost 3 bases and the J gene lost 0 bases, with 7 bases spanning the gap. Per the germline V gene, CDR1 is MDHEN and CDR2 is SYDVKM.

CDR3 nucleotide sequence: TGTGCCTGGAGGGGGGTCCCCACAGATACGCAGTATTTT. Protein: CAWRGVPTDTQYF. The chain has TRBV30 and TRBJ2-3, with D perhaps being TRBD1 or TRBD2 (5 bases each). The V end was cut by 3 bases, the J end by 2 bases, with 9 bases between. The CDR3 consists of 13 residues. Germline lookup yields CDR1 GTSNPN and CDR2 SVGIG (reference sequence).

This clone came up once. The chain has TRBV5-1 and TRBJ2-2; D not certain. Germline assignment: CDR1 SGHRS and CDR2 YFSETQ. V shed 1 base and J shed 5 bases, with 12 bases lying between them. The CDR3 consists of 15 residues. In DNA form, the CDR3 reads TGCGCCAGCAGCTTGTCTTTGACTTCGACCGGGGAGCTGTTTTTT. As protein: CASSLSLTSTGELFF.

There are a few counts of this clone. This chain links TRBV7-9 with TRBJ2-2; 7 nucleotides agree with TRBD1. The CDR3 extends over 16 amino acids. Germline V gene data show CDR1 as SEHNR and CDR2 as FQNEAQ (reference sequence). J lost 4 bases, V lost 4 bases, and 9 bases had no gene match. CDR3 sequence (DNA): TGTGCCAGCAGCTCCCTAACGGACAGGCTCACCGGGGAGCTGTTTTTT. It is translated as CASSSLTDRLTGELFF.

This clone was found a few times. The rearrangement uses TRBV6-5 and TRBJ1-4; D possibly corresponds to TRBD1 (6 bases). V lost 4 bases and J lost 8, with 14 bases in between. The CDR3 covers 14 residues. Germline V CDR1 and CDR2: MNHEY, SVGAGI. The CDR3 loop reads CASSFGTLPEKLFF. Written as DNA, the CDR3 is TGTGCCAGCAGTTTCGGGACACTACCCGAAAAACTGTTTTTT.

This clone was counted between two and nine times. CDR3 in DNA: TGTGCCAGCAGCGCTCGGGACGTATCCTCCTACGAGCAGTACTTC. Amino acids: CASSARDVSSYEQYF. The V and J genes are TRBV9 and TRBJ2-7; D possibly uses TRBD1 or TRBD2 (5 bases each). V was cut by 3 bases and J by 0 bases, with 13 bases left in between. In germline, CDR1 is SGDLS, CDR2 YYNGEE. The CDR3 spans 15 residues.

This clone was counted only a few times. The CDR3 DNA reads as TGTGCCAGCAGTTTGCCTACTCAGGGGATGACGAAGGGCTACACCTTC. Translation: CASSLPTQGMTKGYTF. The chain employs TRBV28 and TRBJ1-2; TRBD1 is a possible D gene (6 bases). CDR1 is MDHEN and CDR2 is SYDVKM in the germline V gene. V lost 3 bases and J 8 bases, leaving 22 bases between the germline ends. CDR3 length equals 16 residues.

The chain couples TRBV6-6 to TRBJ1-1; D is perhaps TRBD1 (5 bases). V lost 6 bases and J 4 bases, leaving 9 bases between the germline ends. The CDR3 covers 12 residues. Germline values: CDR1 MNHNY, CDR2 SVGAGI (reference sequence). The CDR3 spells CASRMGTTEAFF. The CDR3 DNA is TGTGCCAGCAGAATGGGGACCACTGAAGCTTTCTTT.

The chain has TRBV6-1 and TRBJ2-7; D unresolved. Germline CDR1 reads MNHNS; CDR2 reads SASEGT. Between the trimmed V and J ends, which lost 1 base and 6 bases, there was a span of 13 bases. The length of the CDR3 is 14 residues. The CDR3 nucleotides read TGTGCCAGCAGTGAAGAGTGGCAGAGAGGCGAGCAGTACTTC. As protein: CASSEEWQRGEQYF.

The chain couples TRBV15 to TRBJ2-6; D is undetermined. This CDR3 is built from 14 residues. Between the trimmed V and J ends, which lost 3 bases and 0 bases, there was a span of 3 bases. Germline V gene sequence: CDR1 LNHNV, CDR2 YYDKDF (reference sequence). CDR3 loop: CATSSNSGANVLTF. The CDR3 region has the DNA TGTGCCACCAGCAGCAACTCTGGGGCCAACGTCCTGACTTTC.

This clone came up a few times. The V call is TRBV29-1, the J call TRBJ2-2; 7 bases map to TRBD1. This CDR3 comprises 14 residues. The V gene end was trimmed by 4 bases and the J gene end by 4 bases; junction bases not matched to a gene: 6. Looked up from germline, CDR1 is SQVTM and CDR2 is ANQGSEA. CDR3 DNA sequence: TGCAGCGTTGCCCGGGACAGCCCCACCGGGGAGCTGTTTTTT. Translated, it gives CSVARDSPTGELFF.

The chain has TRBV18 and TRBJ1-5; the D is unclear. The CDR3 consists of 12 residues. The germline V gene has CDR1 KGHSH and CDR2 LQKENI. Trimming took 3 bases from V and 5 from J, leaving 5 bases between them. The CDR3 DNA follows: TGTGCCAGCTCACCTTATGATCAGCCCCAGCATTTT. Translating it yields CASSPYDQPQHF.